Included here is one T cell receptor beta chain sequence, with context. Diagnostic decisions used clinical symptoms, serum thyroxine and TRAb, thyroid ultrasound and orbital computed tomography. Trimming removed 3 bases from V and 5 bases from J, with 7 bases in between. This CDR3 contains 12 residues. The germline V gene has CDR1 SGHVS and CDR2 FNYEAQ. The data were taken from a study of T cells in Graves' hyperthyroidism and ophthalmopathy. Amplification of TCR beta CDR3 regions was performed using RNA transcripts as template. Using the HTBI primer set, a first-round RT-PCR was run on the TCR CDR3. TCRdb passed the multiplex PCR reads through MiXCR, listing each CDR3 protein once. The sample lists around 620,000 distinct CDR3 sequences, under 60% occurring once.

Material for sequencing was peripheral blood or thyroid tissue (not recorded which). The source of this sequence is an adult woman with Graves' disease, either hyperthyroidism or ophthalmopathy (not recorded which). The chain carries TRBV7-6 and TRBJ2-5; D is unclear. The CDR3 here is CASSFQKETQYF. CDR3 bases: TGTGCCAGCAGCTTCCAAAAGGAGACCCAGTACTTC.